This is a list of T cell receptor beta chains from one sample in a study of blood T cell repertoires in COVID-19. The protocol was immunoSEQ multiplex PCR, while the TCRdb copy is restricted to in-frame clones and leaves out a portion. The sample shows about 210,000 clones, about four fifths of them seen only once. The specimen sequenced was peripheral blood. The receptor set was obtained from a woman aged 45 to 65 with acute or convalescent COVID-19. The conserved cysteine and the conserved F or W are not part of the CDR3 here. The order of the fields is CDR3 protein, V gene, J gene.

ATSDPQGSKGETQY	TRBV24-1	TRBJ2-5
ASSPQGAAFRTEAF	TRBV18	TRBJ1-1
ASSLVGTRDNEQF	TRBV5-4	TRBJ2-1
ASRRQEKSYGYT	TRBV2	TRBJ1-2
SAQGAYEQY	TRBV20-1	TRBJ2-7
ASSALLSSGNTIY	TRBV28	TRBJ1-3
ASSGQYNQPQH	TRBV7-2	TRBJ1-5
ATSRRGQGRETQY	TRBV15	TRBJ2-5
ASSLGQGQEQF	TRBV5-4	TRBJ2-1
ASSPGTPPVYEQY	TRBV7-9	TRBJ2-7
ASSQSRRSGTPHEQY	TRBV14	TRBJ2-7
ATSVGFNQPQH	TRBV24-1	TRBJ1-5
ASSVAGGGSSYNEQF	TRBV9	TRBJ2-1
ASSFTLAAQETQY	TRBV11-2	TRBJ2-5
ASSYSGSSGANVLT	TRBV6-2/TRBV6-3	TRBJ2-6
STQGAENGYT	TRBV29-1	TRBJ1-2
ASSLVQRRDPDTQY	TRBV5-4	TRBJ2-3
ASSLSTGVGYGYT	TRBV27	TRBJ1-2
ASSPTSGSVNEQF	TRBV6-6	TRBJ2-1
ASSLVPAGSTDTQY	TRBV5-1	TRBJ2-3
ASRGQTEAF	TRBV6-6	TRBJ1-1
ASSLTDPGGRDTQY	TRBV4-1	TRBJ2-3
ASNRDSAGNYGYT	TRBV28	TRBJ1-2
ASSIERGYTGELF	TRBV19	TRBJ2-2
ASSLDGTIDNEQF	TRBV5-1	TRBJ2-1
ASSLAGSNYEQY	TRBV5-1	TRBJ2-7
ASSCHSSYNEQF	TRBV21-1	TRBJ2-1
ATSRVRTGGEQY	TRBV15	TRBJ2-7
ASSLAVGGTEAF	TRBV5-1	TRBJ1-1
ASSQSGTQTYEQY	TRBV3-1/TRBV3-2	TRBJ2-7
ASRNGGLNTEAF	TRBV10-2	TRBJ1-1
ASNLGARQPGYT	TRBV13	TRBJ1-2
ASSVDREENEQF	TRBV9	TRBJ2-1
ASSSLAVLGQY	TRBV7-2	TRBJ2-7
ASSLTRTSGNTDTQY	TRBV28	TRBJ2-3
ASSWTGRGNTEAF	TRBV6-5	TRBJ1-1
ASSGASGRPHEQY	TRBV9	TRBJ2-7
ATSDRLAGPREGLF	TRBV24-1	TRBJ2-1
SVEAREGLHNEQF	TRBV29-1	TRBJ2-1
AWSPPEGQGYGYT	TRBV30	TRBJ1-2